The next 20 T cell receptor beta chains were all read from a single sample in a study of T-cell reconstitution after alpha-beta-depleted transplantation in children. This sample's TCRbeta library carried unique molecular identifier barcodes. TCRdb reanalysed the PCR reads using MiXCR and keeps one entry per CDR3 protein. The sample carries about 470,000 distinct CDR3 sequences, 43% recorded once. The material sequenced was PBMCs, taken before TCRalphabeta/CD19-depleted stem cell transplant. These TCRs come from a girl aged 2 to 9 with aplastic anemia, due to receive a stem cell transplant.

V and J are TRBV5-6 and TRBJ2-3; no reliable D call. Germline CDR1 reads SGHDT; CDR2 reads YYEEEE. V was clipped by 6 bases and J by 2 bases, with 13 bases between them. The CDR3 spans 14 residues. CDR3 sequence reads: CASKRWAATDTQYF. DNA of the CDR3: TGTGCCAGCAAACGTTGGGCGGCCACAGATACGCAGTATTTT.

This clonotype came up many times. This chain connects TRBV20-1 to TRBJ2-3; possible D gene TRBD2, 6 bases. V gave up 6 bases and J gave up 2 bases, with 15 bases separating them. CDR1 and CDR2 (germline): DFQATT, SNEGSKA (reference sequence). The CDR3 runs 14 residues. The chain's CDR3 is CSAMLSGPTDTQYF. The CDR3 DNA reads TGCAGTGCAATGTTAAGCGGGCCCACAGATACGCAGTATTTT.

The V gene is TRBV20-1, the J gene TRBJ2-1; 7 nucleotides line up with TRBD2. CDR3 size: 19 residues. In germline, CDR1 is DFQATT, CDR2 SNEGSKA (reference sequence). V lost 8 bases, J lost 5 bases, and 27 bases stayed unmatched. CDR3 coding DNA: TGCAGTAAGTCAAAGTGGACTAGTCGTTTAGGTACGGTTAACAATGAGCAGTTCTTC. It is translated as CSKSKWTSRLGTVNNEQFF.

This clonotype was counted at least ten times. This chain links TRBV10-2 with TRBJ2-7; either TRBD1 or TRBD2 may fit D (5 bases each). V gave up 6 bases and J gave up 2 bases, with 8 bases separating them. The CDR3 has 12 amino acids. Looked up from germline, CDR1 is WSHSY and CDR2 is SAAADI. This CDR3 reads CASSGATYEQYF. The CDR3 DNA is TGCGCCAGCAGCGGGGCCACCTACGAGCAGTACTTC.

This clonotype came up many times. This chain connects TRBV20-1 to TRBJ1-6; maybe TRBD1 (5 bases). The CDR3 length is 15 residues. With 6 bases removed from V and 6 bases from J, the gap between germline ends came to 18 bases. Germline lookup yields CDR1 DFQATT and CDR2 SNEGSKA (reference sequence). CDR3 bases: TGCAGTGCCATACCGCTCCGGAGGGGTAATTCACCCCTCCACTTT. Encoded protein: CSAIPLRRGNSPLHF.

The rearrangement uses TRBV20-1 and TRBJ2-2; D may correspond to TRBD1 or TRBD2 (5 bases each). CDR3 length: 12 residues. Deletions cut 6 bases from V and 6 bases from J, with 11 bases between. The germline CDR1 and CDR2 sequences are DFQATT and SNEGSKA (reference sequence). The CDR3 sequence: CSALSGPGELFF. The CDR3 DNA is TGCAGTGCCCTATCGGGGCCCGGGGAGCTGTTTTTT.

This clonotype was observed many times. This chain connects TRBV12-3 or TRBV12-4 to TRBJ2-3; D remains unclear. There are 12 residues in the CDR3. V was trimmed by 1 base and J by 7 bases, leaving 6 bases between them. The CDR3 DNA sequence: TGTGCCAGCAGTTTAGGGGGAAATACGCAGTATTTT. Protein sequence: CASSLGGNTQYF.

This clonotype was recorded once. The chain uses TRBV9 and TRBJ2-5; TRBD2 aligns across 10 bases. The CDR3 is made up of 16 amino acids. V shed 0 bases and J 5 bases; nucleotides not matched to a gene: 7. Germline assignment: CDR1 SGDLS and CDR2 YYNGEE. The CDR3 reads CASSVVPAGGRETQYF. The CDR3 coding sequence is TGTGCCAGCAGCGTAGTGCCAGCGGGGGGGAGGGAGACCCAGTACTTC.

The gene calls are TRBV5-6 and TRBJ2-7; D call uncertain. Looked up from germline, CDR1 is SGHDT and CDR2 is YYEEEE. V was shortened by 8 bases and J by 2 bases, with 14 bases between the two germline ends. This CDR3 contains 13 residues. The CDR3, as DNA: TGTGCCAGTAACCTCCGGCGCACCTACGAGCAGTACTTC. It yields the protein CASNLRRTYEQYF. The variable domain in full, completed from reference TRBV5-6 and TRBJ2-7, reads DAGVTQSPTHLIKTRGQQVTLRCSPKSGHDTVSWYQQALGQGPQFIFQYYEEEERQRGNFPDRFSGHQFPNYSSELNVNALLLGDSALYLCASNLRRTYEQYFGPGTRLTVT.

This clonotype showed up just a few times. The gene calls are TRBV28 and TRBJ1-1, with TRBD1 identical over 7 bases. There are 13 residues in the CDR3. Germline V CDR1 and CDR2: MDHEN, SYDVKM. CDR3 nucleotides: TGTGCAGCGGGGCCAGGGGGGGTCACTGAAGCTTTCTTT. Its protein product is CAAGPGGVTEAFF.

This clonotype has just a few counts. The chain employs TRBV14 and TRBJ2-1, with 8 nucleotides matching TRBD1. The germline V gene encodes CDR1 SGHDN and CDR2 FVKESK. This CDR3 comprises 15 residues. The ends lost 4 bases at V and 5 bases at J; junction bases unmatched: 7. Here the CDR3 DNA reads TGTGCCAGCAGCCTGACAGGGGCCCCCCACAATGAGCAGTTCTTC. Translation: CASSLTGAPHNEQFF. Together with reference TRBV14 and TRBJ2-1, the CDR3 gives the full variable domain: EAGVTQFPSHSVIEKGQTVTLRCDPISGHDNLYWYRRVMGKEIKFLLHFVKESKQDESGMPNNRFLAERTGGTYSTLKVQPAELEDSGVYFCASSLTGAPHNEQFFGPGTRLTVL.

This clonotype was recorded a few times. V usage is TRBV6-2 or TRBV6-3 and J usage is TRBJ2-5; 9 bases fit TRBD2. Germline V gene lookup returns CDR1 MNHEY and CDR2 SVGEGT. The CDR3 is made up of 16 amino acids. The ends lost 6 bases at V and 2 bases at J; junction bases unmatched: 10. In nucleotides, the CDR3 is TGTGCCAGCAGATCAGTACGACTAGCGGTACAAGAGACCCAGTACTTC. Amino acids: CASRSVRLAVQETQYF.

This clonotype came up a few times. The chain links TRBV5-1 to TRBJ1-5; D is perhaps TRBD1 (6 bases). The CDR3 runs 14 residues. Germline CDR1 and CDR2: SGHRS and YFSETQ. Trimming stripped 0 bases from V and 7 bases from J, with 11 bases between. In DNA, the CDR3 is TGCGCCAGCAGCTTGGGGGGGGCACAACAGCCCCAGCATTTT. It codes for CASSLGGAQQPQHF.

This chain links TRBV5-1 with TRBJ1-6; D gene ambiguous. Germline V gene data show CDR1 as SGHRS and CDR2 as YFSETQ. The V end was cut by 0 bases, the J end by 0 bases, with 10 bases between. The CDR3 extends over 17 amino acids. The CDR3 nucleotides are TGCGCCAGCAGCTTGGTGGCCAGATCCTCCTATAATTCACCCCTCCACTTT. Amino acids: CASSLVARSSYNSPLHF. Combining the CDR3 with reference TRBV5-1 and TRBJ1-6 gives the whole variable domain KAGVTQTPRYLIKTRGQQVTLSCSPISGHRSVSWYQQTPGQGLQFLFEYFSETQRNKGNFPGRFSGRQFSNSRSEMNVSTLELGDSALYLCASSLVARSSYNSPLHFGNGTRLTVT.

The genes are TRBV5-1 and TRBJ2-4; 8 nucleotides match TRBD1. Looked up from germline, CDR1 is SGHRS and CDR2 is YFSETQ. This CDR3 has 14 residues. With V trimmed by 0 bases and J by 7 bases, 3 bases remained unmatched. The CDR3 nucleotides read TGCGCCAGCAGCTTGGGACAGGGGCCTAACATTCAGTACTTC. Translated: CASSLGQGPNIQYF.

In this sample, this clonotype turned up a few times. The chain recombines TRBV7-8 with TRBJ2-1, with D maybe TRBD2 (6 bases). Per the germline V gene, CDR1 is SGHVS and CDR2 is FQNEAQ. Trimming pared 3 bases from V and 4 bases from J, leaving 13 bases between. The length of the CDR3 is 15 residues. The CDR3 coding sequence is TGTGCCAGCAGCTTGAGGGACTCATCATACAATGAGCAGTTCTTC. Encoded protein: CASSLRDSSYNEQFF.

J is TRBJ2-2 and V is TRBV7-9; tentative D call: TRBD2 (6 bases). CDR1 is SEHNR, CDR2 FQNEAQ, per germline (reference sequence). The CDR3 is made up of 14 amino acids. V was cut by 4 bases and J by 5 bases, with 11 bases left in between. CDR3 sequence reads: CASSYTEGTGELFF. CDR3 DNA sequence: TGTGCCAGCAGCTATACGGAGGGTACCGGGGAGCTGTTTTTT.

This clonotype was counted many times. The chain employs TRBV20-1 and TRBJ2-3; 11 nucleotides agree with TRBD1. The germline gives CDR1 DFQATT, CDR2 SNEGSKA (reference sequence). Losses at the gene ends were 5 bases for V and 5 bases for J; bases not matched to a gene: 12. The CDR3 has 16 residues. The CDR3 here is CSASGTGGKSGDTQYF. CDR3 in DNA: TGCAGTGCTTCCGGGACAGGGGGTAAATCAGGAGATACGCAGTATTTT.

The chain recombines TRBV10-3 with TRBJ2-3; a possible D gene is TRBD1 (7 bases). Germline CDR1 and CDR2: ENHRY and SYGVKD. The V end was cut by 10 bases, the J end by 6 bases, with 17 bases between. The CDR3 loop spans 13 amino acids. The CDR3 nucleotides read TGTGCCAAATCAGGGGGGCTAGGGGATACGCAGTATTTT. Its protein is CAKSGGLGDTQYF.

This clonotype has a count of ten or more. The chain has TRBV29-1 and TRBJ2-7, with a tentative D call TRBD1 (5 bases). The length of the CDR3 is 14 residues. Germline assignment: CDR1 SQVTM and CDR2 ANQGSEA. V gave up 4 bases and J gave up 7 bases, with 20 bases separating them. The CDR3 coding sequence is TGCAGCGTTGCGAATCTAGGGGATAAGTGGGAGCAGTACTTC. Translated, it gives CSVANLGDKWEQYF.